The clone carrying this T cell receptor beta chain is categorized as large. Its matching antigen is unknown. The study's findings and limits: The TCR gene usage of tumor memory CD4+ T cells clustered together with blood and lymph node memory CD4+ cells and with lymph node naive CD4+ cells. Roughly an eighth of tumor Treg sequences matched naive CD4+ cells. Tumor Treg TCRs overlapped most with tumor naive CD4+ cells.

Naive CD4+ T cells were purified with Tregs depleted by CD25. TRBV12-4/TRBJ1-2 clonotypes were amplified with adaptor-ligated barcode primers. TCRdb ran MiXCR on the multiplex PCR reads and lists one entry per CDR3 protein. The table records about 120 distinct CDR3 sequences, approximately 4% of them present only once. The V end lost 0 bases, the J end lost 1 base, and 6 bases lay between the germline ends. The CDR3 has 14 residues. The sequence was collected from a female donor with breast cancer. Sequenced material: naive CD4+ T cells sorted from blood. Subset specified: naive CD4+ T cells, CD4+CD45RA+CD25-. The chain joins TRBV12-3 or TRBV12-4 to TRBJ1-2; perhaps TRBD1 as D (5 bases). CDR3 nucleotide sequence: TGTGCCAGCAGTTTAGCAGGGGTTAACTATGGCTACACCTTC. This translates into CASSLAGVNYGYTF.